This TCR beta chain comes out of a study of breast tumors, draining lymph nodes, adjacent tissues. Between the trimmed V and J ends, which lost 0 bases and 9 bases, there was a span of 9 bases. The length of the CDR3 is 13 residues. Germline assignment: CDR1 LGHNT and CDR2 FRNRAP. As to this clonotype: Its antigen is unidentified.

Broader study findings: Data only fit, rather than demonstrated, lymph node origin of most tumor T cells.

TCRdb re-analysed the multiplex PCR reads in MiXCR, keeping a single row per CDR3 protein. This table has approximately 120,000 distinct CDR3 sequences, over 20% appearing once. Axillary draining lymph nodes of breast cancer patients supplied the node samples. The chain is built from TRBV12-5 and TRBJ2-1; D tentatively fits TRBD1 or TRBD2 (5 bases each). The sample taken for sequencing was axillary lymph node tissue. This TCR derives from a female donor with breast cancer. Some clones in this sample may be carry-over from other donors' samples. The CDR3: CASGLVEGREQFF. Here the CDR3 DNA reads TGTGCTAGTGGTTTGGTAGAGGGGCGTGAGCAGTTCTTC.